What follows describes a single TCR beta chain. Germline V gene data show CDR1 as LNHDA and CDR2 as SQIVND (reference sequence). V lost 9 bases, J lost 6 bases, and 10 bases stayed unmatched. CDR3 length equals 14 residues. The data are from a study of blood T cell repertoires in COVID-19. On the study more broadly: PBMCs, B-cell-depleted T cells, or T cells were the source of the cDNA or gDNA that made up the material.

Sequencing was performed with immunoSEQ multiplex PCR; in TCRdb, only in-frame clones are kept and a portion is missing. The sample has around 300,000 clones, roughly 85% seen once; the top ten hold around 10%. The sequence was obtained from a woman in her 70s with acute or convalescent COVID-19. The rearrangement links TRBV19 to TRBJ1-4; 7 bases fit TRBD1. Sequenced input: peripheral blood. CDR3 nucleotide sequence: TGTGCCAGCCGGTACAGGGGAGCTGATGAAAAACTGTTTTTT. Amino acid sequence: CASRYRGADEKLFF.